Described below is a single T cell receptor beta chain sequence and its context. The antigen remains unidentified. The table came from immunoSEQ multiplex PCR; TCRdb's copy has only in-frame clones and leaves some out. The top ten clones hold roughly a tenth of a sample with 150,000 or so clones, over 80% of them seen once. Looked up from germline, CDR1 is MGHRA and CDR2 is YSYEKL. Trimming shortened V by 0 bases and J by 0 bases, and 13 bases separated the two germline ends. The CDR3 runs 17 residues. Whether given at about 4 or about 12 weeks, second doses were pooled. The data belong to a study of T cell responses to AZD1222 COVID-19 vaccine. Study results and caveats: Repertoire collection took place solely once the T cell response had peaked. Breadth and depth of Spike-specific TCRs rose after two AZD1222 doses.

The input for sequencing was peripheral blood, taken 28 days after the second AZD1222 dose. This TCR was sampled from an adult who received the AZD1222 COVID-19 vaccine. The rearrangement joins TRBV4-1 to TRBJ2-3, with a tentative D call TRBD2 (5 bases). CDR3 region: CASSQDSRSGSTDTQYF. DNA for the CDR3: TGCGCCAGCAGCCAAGATAGTAGGAGCGGAAGCACAGATACGCAGTATTTT.